The rows below give T cell receptor beta chains drawn from one sample of a study of shared clonotypes between healthy human individuals. Profiling relied on immunoSEQ multiplex PCR, and the TCRdb table lists in-frame clones only, not all of them. The sample contains roughly 1,100,000 clones, roughly 80% of which appear only once. The sequenced material came from memory CD4+ T cells sorted from blood. These receptors were obtained from a man younger than 35 in good health. CDR3s include the opening cysteine and the closing phenylalanine or tryptophan. A D gene is named only where the DNA matches it firmly.

>18|.|TRBJ1-6|TRBV27
CASSFDAPTGPYNSPLHF
>16|.|TRBJ1-3|TRBV18
CASSAPVRGSGNTIYF
>15|TRBD1|TRBJ1-2|TRBV11-2
CASSSRTGTNYGYTF
>14|.|TRBJ1-2|TRBV7-2
CASSSGRIGYGYTF
>14|.|TRBJ1-2|TRBV27
CASSLKGAAYGYTF
>14|.|TRBJ1-5|TRBV10-2
CASRSQRAGQPQHF
>13|TRBD1|TRBJ1-1|TRBV7-3
CASSSREGQEAFF
>15|.|TRBJ1-3|TRBV27
CASSWTDLCGNTIYF
>16|.|TRBJ2-7|TRBV21-1
CASSKGGWRGGYEQYF
>16|TRBD2|TRBJ2-3|TRBV11-3
CASSLGVAGFTDTQYF
>12|.|TRBJ1-1|TRBV11-2
CASSRGHWEAFF
>14|.|TRBJ1-1|TRBV7-8
CASSDDQGYTEAFF
>12|.|TRBJ1-6|TRBV19
CASSSYNSPLHF
>13|TRBD2|TRBJ2-4|TRBV19
CASSSVAGVIQYF
>14|TRBD1|TRBJ1-2|TRBV30
CAWEYGQGKEGYTF
>13|.|TRBJ2-5|TRBV30
CAWSYRVGETQYF
>16|.|TRBJ2-1|TRBV28
CASSPYPGGPYNEQFF
>15|TRBD1|TRBJ2-7|TRBV13
CASSPGQGISYEQYF
>15|TRBD1|TRBJ2-5|TRBV7-7
CASSLDGTDGETQYF
>14|.|TRBJ2-3|TRBV5-4
CASSDRSSTDTQYF
>15|TRBD1|TRBJ1-3|TRBV27
CASSPGTVSGNTIYF
>14|TRBD2|TRBJ2-7|TRBV29-1
CSVRPGTSQGEQYF
>16|TRBD1|TRBJ2-2|TRBV25-1
CASSTETGSIGGELFF
>14|.|TRBJ1-3|TRBV4-3
CASSGRRDGNTIYF
>12|.|TRBJ2-1|TRBV18
CASSRTDNEQFF
>14|.|TRBJ2-1|TRBV11-2
CASSPARGGNEQFF
>15|.|TRBJ1-1|TRBV7-8
CASSLVAVMNTEAFF
>13|TRBD1|TRBJ1-2|TRBV2
CASSDDRGDGYTF
>16|.|TRBJ2-3|TRBV7-2
CASSLSRGGRTDTQYF
>15|.|TRBJ2-5|TRBV11-2
CASSLGGQRQETQYF
>19|TRBD2|TRBJ2-1|TRBV5-1
CASSLAPREAGGLYNEQFF
>17|.|TRBJ1-4|TRBV5-1
CASSLAAGLLPNEKLFF
>14|TRBD2|TRBJ2-1|TRBV5-1
CASAGGRDDNEQFF
>18|.|TRBJ2-5|TRBV7-2
CASSLGFSRQGNSETQYF
>16|TRBD1|TRBJ2-1|TRBV27
CASSLYWDSIYNEQFF
>16|.|TRBJ2-5|TRBV4-3
CASSQVAGAARETQYF
>14|.|TRBJ2-7|TRBV10-2
CASSSGLGLYEQYF
>12|.|TRBJ2-3|TRBV29-1
CSAGGWERGQYF
>15|.|TRBJ2-1|TRBV6-6
CASSYGQGGYNEQFF
>17|TRBD1|TRBJ1-5|TRBV6-1
CASSERSSTGGLQPQHF
>14|.|TRBJ1-4|TRBV10-3
CAISDEVLAPGLFF
>14|TRBD2|TRBJ2-7|TRBV5-6
CASSPGLAVYEQYF
>15|TRBD1|TRBJ2-2|TRBV11-3
CASSLGQGDTGELFF
>13|.|TRBJ1-1|TRBV19
CASSMVGGTEAFF
>12|.|TRBJ1-3|TRBV30
CAWSVTGNTIYF
>16|.|TRBJ1-1|TRBV5-1
CASSLVGGGKNTEAFF